This T cell receptor (beta chain) appears in the sequencing data of a study of T-cell reconstitution after alpha-beta-depleted transplantation in children. Trimming removed 3 bases from V and 4 bases from J; junction bases left unmatched: 15. Germline CDR1 is MDHEN and CDR2 is SYDVKM. This CDR3 has 18 residues. Unique molecular identifiers featured in how the TCRbeta library was prepared. One entry per CDR3 protein, called by TCRdb with MiXCR from the PCR reads. In the table there are approximately 350,000 distinct CDR3 sequences, 10% of which are singletons. The clonotype comes from a human donor who donated a stem cell graft to a child with acute lymphoblastic leukemia. The rearrangement uses TRBV28 and TRBJ2-1; 7 positions agree with TRBD1. The sample in question was PBMCs from the stem cell graft donor, obtained from the stem cell graft. The CDR3 DNA reads TGTGCCAGCAGTTTTGTCTCTACCCGACAGGGAAGGTACAATGAGCAGTTCTTC. Translation: CASSFVSTRQGRYNEQFF. Full variable domain (outside the CDR3, taken from reference TRBV28 and TRBJ2-1): DVKVTQSSRYLVKRTGEKVFLECVQDMDHENMFWYRQDPGLGLRLIYFSYDVKMKEKGDIPEGYSVSREKKERFSLILESASTNQTSMYLCASSFVSTRQGRYNEQFFGPGTRLTVL.